This T cell receptor beta chain was recovered during a study of a mutant IDH1 vaccine in newly diagnosed glioma. Study background: Of treated patients, around 62% were men and about 38% women, averaging roughly 40 years. Previous treatment comprised radiotherapy, temozolomide, or both, mostly both.

As for time point: baseline, week 1 (first vaccination visit). Sample treatment: pre-vaccination baseline after standard-of-care therapy. Profiling relied on immunoSEQ multiplex PCR, and the TCRdb table lists in-frame clones only, not all of them. Of 20,000 to 25,000 clones in the sample, 93% are singletons; the top ten hold roughly 1.2%. Findings and limits, study-wide: Induction of immune responses by the vaccine occurred in more than 85% of patients. Pseudoprogression looked unconnected to shifts in top peripheral T cell clonotypes.

V lost 5 bases and J lost 7, with 13 bases in between. CDR3 length: 12 amino acids. Germline V gives CDR1 SQVTM, CDR2 ANQGSEA. Of note for this clone: What it binds is unknown.

The chain has TRBV29-1 and TRBJ2-3, with no clear D. The source was PBMCs, collected from a glioma patient treated with radiotherapy, temozolomide or both. The receptor comes from a man aged 35 to 55 with glioma. The CDR3 sequence: CSVSSDSHTQYF. CDR3 in DNA: TGCAGCGTTTCGAGTGACTCCCATACGCAGTATTTT.